This TCR beta chain is drawn from a study of response to subunit inactivated influenza vaccine. Germline V gene sequence: CDR1 MDHEN, CDR2 SYDVKM. Trimming took 5 bases from V and 8 from J, leaving 13 bases between them. The CDR3 length is 13 residues. This clonotype showed up many times. What it recognizes is unknown. TCRdb itself ran the RT-PCR reads through MiXCR, one entry per CDR3 protein. The sample gives 400,000 to 650,000 distinct CDR3 sequences, 7.2% of which show up once; over 10% is in the top ten. Study findings and constraints: Few new T cells, the authors suggested, are recruited by each seasonal influenza vaccination.

This clonotype was sampled from a man between 50 and 75 years old who received an inactivated influenza vaccine. The specimen was PBMCs from blood, collected around 25 months after vaccination. The chain has TRBV28 and TRBJ2-1; D is unresolved. CDR3 loop: CASSPTQQDEQFF. In DNA form, the CDR3 reads TGTGCCAGCAGTCCCACCCAGCAGGATGAGCAGTTCTTC.